These 9 T cell receptor beta chains share one sample of origin, sequenced in a study of blood T cell repertoires in COVID-19. Sequencing was performed with immunoSEQ multiplex PCR; in TCRdb, only in-frame clones are kept and a portion is missing. Of about 130,000 clones listed, around 79% are singletons. The specimen was peripheral blood. The source is an older man with acute or convalescent COVID-19.

The rearrangement uses TRBV11-2 and TRBJ1-3; D remains ambiguous. Trimming cost V 1 base and J 7 bases, with 8 bases left between them. The CDR3 extends over 13 amino acids. Germline CDR1 reads SGHAT; CDR2 reads FQNNGV. The CDR3: CASSLGRVNTIYF. CDR3 nucleotide sequence: TGTGCCAGCAGCTTAGGGAGGGTTAACACCATATATTTT.

This clone was counted once. The V gene is TRBV5-8, the J gene TRBJ2-1, with D possibly matching TRBD1 (6 bases). The CDR3 loop spans 15 amino acids. The germline V gene has CDR1 SGHTS and CDR2 YDEGEE. The V gene lost 1 base and the J gene lost 5 bases, with 13 bases spanning the gap. The CDR3 loop is CASSLRQGMNNEQFF. In nucleotides, the CDR3 is TGTGCCAGCAGCTTGAGGCAGGGGATGAACAATGAGCAGTTCTTC.

The chain joins TRBV3-1 (or the pseudogene TRBV3-2) to TRBJ1-2, with a possible D match to TRBD1 (5 bases). From germline, CDR1 is LGHDT and CDR2 YNNKEL (reference sequence). There are 17 residues in the CDR3. The V gene lost 4 bases and the J gene lost 2 bases, with 20 bases spanning the gap. Here the CDR3 DNA reads TGTGCCAGCAGCCCTCTTCGGGGGGGGTCTTTAAACTATGGCTACACCTTC. Its translation: CASSPLRGGSLNYGYTF.

The chain recombines TRBV19 with TRBJ1-4, with TRBD1 matching over 9 bases. Germline trimming cut 6 bases from V and 8 bases from J; bases unmatched to any gene: 10. Germline CDR1 is LNHDA and CDR2 is SQIVND (reference sequence). This CDR3 is 15 amino acids long. The CDR3 DNA is TGTGCCAGTAGCCCAGCGGGACAGGGCGACGAAAAACTGTTTTTT. Protein: CASSPAGQGDEKLFF.

The rearrangement uses TRBV24-1 and TRBJ2-5, with TRBD2 matching 8 bases. CDR3 length equals 16 residues. V dropped 2 bases and J dropped 4; count of bases not matched to a gene: 8. The germline gives CDR1 KGHDR, CDR2 SFDVKD. CDR3 protein: CATSDSERGSRETQYF. In DNA, the CDR3 is TGTGCCACCAGTGATTCAGAGCGGGGGAGTCGAGAGACCCAGTACTTC.

The chain recombines TRBV2 with TRBJ2-2; 7 nucleotides match TRBD2. V lost 4 bases to trimming and J lost 7 bases; unmatched junction nucleotides: 6. CDR1 and CDR2 from the germline V gene are SNHLY and FYNNEI. This CDR3 is 14 amino acids long. Here the CDR3 reads CASSGTREGGELFF. The CDR3 region has the DNA TGTGCCAGCAGTGGAACTAGGGAGGGCGGGGAGCTGTTTTTT.

This clone has only one observation. V is TRBV2 and J is TRBJ1-2; TRBD1 matches 8 bases. V lost 2 bases and J lost 7; bases outside the gene matches: 3. Germline assignment: CDR1 SNHLY and CDR2 FYNNEI. There are 13 residues in the CDR3. The CDR3: CASSEQGARGYTF. The CDR3 DNA sequence: TGTGCCAGCAGTGAACAGGGGGCACGTGGCTACACCTTC.

This sequence joins TRBV7-2 and TRBJ1-2; possible D gene TRBD1, 5 bases. The CDR3 is 17 amino acids. The germline V gene has CDR1 SGHTA and CDR2 FQGNSA. V was pared by 1 base and J by 7 bases, with 22 bases between. The CDR3 sequence is CASSLELSAYGGLGYTF. DNA for the CDR3: TGTGCCAGCAGCTTAGAATTGTCGGCCTATGGGGGACTTGGCTACACCTTC.

This chain uses TRBV29-1 with TRBJ2-7; 7 nucleotides align to TRBD1. This CDR3 has 12 amino acids. CDR1 and CDR2 from the germline V gene are SQVTM and ANQGSEA. With V trimmed by 3 bases and J by 6 bases, 5 bases remained unmatched. The CDR3 loop reads CSVETGPAEQYF. The CDR3 DNA is TGCAGCGTTGAGACAGGGCCCGCCGAGCAGTACTTC.